One sample yielded the 3 T cell receptor beta chains listed below, sequenced in a study of human T cells and chemical hapten exposure. TCRdb redid the calling of the RACE reads with MiXCR, one entry per CDR3 protein. The table records 50,000 or so distinct CDR3 sequences, over 9.5% of them present only once. The time point: patch test 3, about 24 weeks after DPC sensitization. The treatment: therapeutic diphenylcyclopropenone sensitization with weekly scalp DPC. The sample consisted of whole blood, taken in connection with sensitization to the hapten diphenylcyclopropenone (DPC). All receptors derive from a woman between 40 and 50 years old with alopecia areata. Some clones in this sample may be carry-over from other donors' samples.

The chain recombines TRBV5-1 with TRBJ1-5; maybe TRBD1 (5 bases). Germline assignment: CDR1 SGHRS and CDR2 YFSETQ. Trimming pared 0 bases from V and 0 bases from J, leaving 7 bases between. This CDR3 is built from 15 residues. The CDR3 loop is CASSLGQNSNQPQHF. The CDR3 region has the DNA TGCGCCAGCAGCTTGGGACAGAATAGCAATCAGCCCCAGCATTTT.

This clonotype was counted ten times or more. The chain has TRBV7-2 and TRBJ2-5; 11 nucleotides agree with TRBD2. Per germline, CDR1 SGHTA and CDR2 FQGNSA. The CDR3 runs 17 residues. Trimming cost V 1 base and J 4 bases; bases outside gene matches: 8. CDR3 region: CASSLELAGGRAETQYF. In nucleotides, the CDR3 is TGTGCCAGCAGCTTAGAGCTAGCGGGGGGCCGGGCAGAGACCCAGTACTTC.

CDR3 sequence: CASSPGQGDNQPQHF. The CDR3 DNA follows: TGCGCCAGCAGTCCGGGACAGGGTGACAATCAGCCCCAGCATTTT. The rearrangement joins TRBV23-1 to TRBJ1-5, with 9 positions matching TRBD1. TRBV23-1 is noted as an ORF with a role that remains uncertain. This CDR3 has 15 residues. V trimming: 4 bases; J trimming: 3 bases; junction bases outside the gene matches: 4.